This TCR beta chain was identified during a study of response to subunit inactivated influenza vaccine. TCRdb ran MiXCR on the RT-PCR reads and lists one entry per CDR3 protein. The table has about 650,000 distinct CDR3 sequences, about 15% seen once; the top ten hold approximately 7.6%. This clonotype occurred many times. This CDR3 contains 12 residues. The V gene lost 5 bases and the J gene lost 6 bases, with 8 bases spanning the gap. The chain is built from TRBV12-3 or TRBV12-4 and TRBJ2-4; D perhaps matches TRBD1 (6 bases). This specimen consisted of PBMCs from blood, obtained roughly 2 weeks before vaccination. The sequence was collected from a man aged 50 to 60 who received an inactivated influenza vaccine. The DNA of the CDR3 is TGTGCCAGCAGTCCCAGGGGAAACATTCAGTACTTC. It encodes CASSPRGNIQYF.